This T cell receptor (beta chain) was sequenced in a study of blood T cell repertoires in COVID-19. Study-wide context: COVID-19 samples, acute and convalescent, were from the United States, Italy and Spain. From T cells, B-cell-depleted T cells, or PBMCs came the material, which was cDNA or gDNA.

Per the authors' pipeline: Reference gene primer amplification gave nucleated cell count estimates. Measured with immunoSEQ multiplex PCR; TCRdb has only the in-frame clones, and not every one. V, J and clone size reflect that table, while D and trimming were determined from the DNA. This sample yields about 220,000 clones, of which around 88% are seen a single time; about 2.5% belongs to the top ten. V lost 3 bases and J lost 5, with 14 bases in between. CDR3 length: 15 amino acids. Germline V CDR1 and CDR2: SGDLS, YYNGEE. Recruits, aged roughly 18 to 95 years, lived in 20 to 30 US areas. The chain is built from TRBV9 and TRBJ2-2, with no clear D. What was sequenced was PBMCs or T cells enriched from blood (not recorded which). The receptor was derived from a woman between 35 and 50 years old with acute COVID-19. Here the CDR3 DNA reads TGTGCCAGCAGCGCCGGAGCCACGAGGACCGGGGAGCTGTTTTTT. Translated, it gives CASSAGATRTGELFF.